The 11 T cell receptor beta chains given below trace back to one sample, sequenced in a study of blood T cell repertoires in COVID-19. Only in-frame clones appear in the TCRdb table, and some are missing; sequencing was by immunoSEQ multiplex PCR. The sample has some 98,000 clones, approximately 86% seen once; the top ten hold roughly a tenth. The sample comprised peripheral blood. These receptors all stem from a man in his 70s with active or convalescent COVID-19.

Comment on this clone: Sequence at one end of the junction differs from germline and may be a read error. The chain has TRBV9 and TRBJ2-1, with a possible D match to TRBD2 (6 bases). CDR1 is SGDLS, CDR2 YYNGEE, per germline. The CDR3 totals 15 residues. CDR3 sequence reads: CASSSRDSSFNEQFF. CDR3 coding DNA: TGTGCCAGCAGCAGCCGGGACTCCTCCTTCAATGAGCAGTTCTTC.

This clone was counted a single time. The CDR3 DNA sequence: TGTGCCAGCAGCCCGACAGGGACCTCCTACGAGCAGTACTTC. Its protein product is CASSPTGTSYEQYF. J is TRBJ2-7 and V is TRBV7-2; TRBD1 aligns across 7 bases. Trimming took 5 bases from V and 0 from J; bases not matched to a gene: 4. Germline V gene sequence: CDR1 SGHTA, CDR2 FQGNSA. This CDR3 region has 14 residues.

The rearrangement uses TRBV30 and TRBJ2-7, with D perhaps TRBD2 (6 bases). The CDR3 contains 16 residues. Germline lookup yields CDR1 GTSNPN and CDR2 SVGIG (reference sequence). With 0 bases removed from V and 0 bases from J, the gap between germline ends came to 15 bases. The CDR3 loop reads CAWSVRGTHSSYEQYF. The CDR3 DNA reads as TGTGCCTGGAGTGTACGGGGGACGCACAGCTCCTACGAGCAGTACTTC. Combining the CDR3 with reference TRBV30 and TRBJ2-7 gives the whole variable domain SQTIHQWPATLVQPVGSPLSLECTVEGTSNPNLYWYRQAAGRGLQLLFYSVGIGQISSEVPQNLSASRPQDRQFILSSKKLLLSDSGFYLCAWSVRGTHSSYEQYFGPGTRLTVT.

The chain couples TRBV27 to TRBJ1-1, with D tentatively TRBD1 (6 bases). The CDR3 is 15 residues long. Looked up from germline, CDR1 is MNHEY and CDR2 is SMNVEV (reference sequence). V lost 0 bases to trimming and J lost 7 bases, with 15 bases between them. CDR3 nucleotide sequence: TGTGCCAGCAGTTTATCGAGGCGCGGGGGCGTTGAAGCTTTCTTT. Protein: CASSLSRRGGVEAFF.

This clone appeared once. The chain links TRBV11-2 to TRBJ2-3, with 7 nucleotides matching TRBD2. CDR3 size: 16 residues. Germline V gene sequence: CDR1 SGHAT, CDR2 FQNNGV. J lost 1 base, V lost 4 bases, and 8 bases had no gene match. The CDR3 nucleotides read TGTGCCAGCAGCTCTGGGACGGGGAGGGGCACAGATACGCAGTATTTT. Translation gives CASSSGTGRGTDTQYF.

This clone has a handful of counts. An end of the junction does not agree with germline; a read error may underlie this. The rearrangement uses TRBV28 and TRBJ2-1; D gene ambiguous. This CDR3 is 11 amino acids long. CDR1 and CDR2 (germline): MDHEN, SYDVKM. The CDR3 nucleotides are TGTGCCAGCAGTTCCTATAATGAGCAGTTCTTC. It is translated as CASSSYNEQFF.

This clone was counted between two and nine times. The chain is built from TRBV30 and TRBJ1-2; no clear D. Between the trimmed V and J ends, which lost 4 bases and 2 bases, there was a span of 14 bases. The CDR3 sequence is 14 residues long. CDR1 and CDR2 from the germline V gene are GTSNPN and SVGIG (reference sequence). The CDR3 coding sequence is TGTGCCTGGAACCGGATTCTCGGGAACTATGGCTACACCTTC. Translation: CAWNRILGNYGYTF.

The CDR3 loop reads CSASGLGQGVDGAYGYTF. The CDR3 nucleotides are TGCAGTGCTAGTGGTTTGGGACAGGGGGTCGACGGGGCTTATGGCTACACCTTC. The V and J genes are TRBV20-1 and TRBJ1-2; 11 bases align to TRBD1. The CDR3 contains 18 residues. Germline values: CDR1 DFQATT, CDR2 SNEGSKA (reference sequence). V was pared by 3 bases and J by 5 bases, with 17 bases of the junction left unmatched.

On this clone: One end of the junction varies from germline; a read error may be responsible. The rearrangement joins TRBV6-1 to TRBJ2-3; a weak D match, TRBD2 (6 bases). The CDR3 sequence is 14 residues long. Germline CDR1 is MNHNS and CDR2 is SASEGT. The CDR3 nucleotides are TGTGCCAGCAGTGATAGGGGAGGCACAGATACGCAATATTTT. Protein product: CASSDRGGTDTQYF.

The chain employs TRBV2 and TRBJ1-1; TRBD1 is a possible D gene (6 bases). CDR1 is SNHLY and CDR2 is FYNNEI in the germline V gene. Trimming took off 3 bases at V and 4 bases at J, with 15 bases between the two ends. The CDR3 sequence is 15 residues long. The CDR3 sequence is CASSDRWGGGTEAFF. The DNA for the CDR3 is TGTGCCAGCAGTGACCGGTGGGGAGGGGGCACTGAAGCTTTCTTT.

The rearrangement uses TRBV11-2 and TRBJ2-3, with D possibly TRBD1 on 5 matching bases. The CDR3 contains 16 residues. The V gene lost 5 bases and the J gene lost 6 bases, with 21 bases spanning the gap. Germline V gene sequence: CDR1 SGHAT, CDR2 FQNNGV. The CDR3 nucleotides read TGTGCCAGCAGCCTCCGCTCTGCAGGGCTCCTTGATACGCAGTATTTT. This gives the protein CASSLRSAGLLDTQYF.